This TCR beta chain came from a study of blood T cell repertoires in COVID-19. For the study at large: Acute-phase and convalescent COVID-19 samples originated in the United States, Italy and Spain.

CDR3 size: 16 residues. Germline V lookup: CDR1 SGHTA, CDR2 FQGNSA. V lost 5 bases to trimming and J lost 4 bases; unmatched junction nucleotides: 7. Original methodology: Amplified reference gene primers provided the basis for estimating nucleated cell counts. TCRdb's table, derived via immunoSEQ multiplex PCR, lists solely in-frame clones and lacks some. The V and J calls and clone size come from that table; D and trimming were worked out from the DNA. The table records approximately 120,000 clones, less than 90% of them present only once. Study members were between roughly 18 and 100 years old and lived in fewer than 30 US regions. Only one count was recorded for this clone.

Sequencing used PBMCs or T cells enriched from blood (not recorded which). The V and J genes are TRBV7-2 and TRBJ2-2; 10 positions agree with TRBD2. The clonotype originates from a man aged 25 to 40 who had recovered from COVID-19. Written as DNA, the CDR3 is TGTGCCAGCAGCAGGGGACTAGCGTACCCCACCGGGGAGCTGTTTTTT. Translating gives CASSRGLAYPTGELFF.